What follows are 13 T cell receptor beta chains derived from one specimen sequenced in a study of T cells in Graves' hyperthyroidism and ophthalmopathy. There were TCR beta CDR3 regions amplified from RNA transcripts. With the HTBI primer set, the TCR CDR3 went through a first round of RT-PCR. TCRdb recomputed calls from the multiplex PCR reads with MiXCR, one row per CDR3 protein. The data show about 700,000 distinct CDR3 sequences, 14% seen once. The sequencing sample was made of blood. The receptors come from a woman between 18 and 29 years old with Graves' hyperthyroidism.

This chain joins TRBV6-1 and TRBJ1-1, with D possibly matching TRBD1 (6 bases). The V gene lost 5 bases and the J gene lost 0 bases, with 16 bases spanning the gap. Germline V gives CDR1 MNHNS, CDR2 SASEGT. This CDR3 has 16 residues. DNA for the CDR3: TGTGCCAGCAGTTACGGGACATCCTTCATGAACACTGAAGCTTTCTTT. This codes for CASSYGTSFMNTEAFF.

This clonotype occurred many times. The chain is built from TRBV7-2 and TRBJ2-5; D is perhaps TRBD2 (6 bases). CDR3 length equals 14 residues. CDR1 is SGHTA and CDR2 is FQGNSA in the germline V gene. V lost 5 bases and J lost 4, with 14 bases in between. In DNA form, the CDR3 reads TGTGCCAGCAGCGGCCAGCGGGTAGTAGAGACCCAGTACTTC. Residues: CASSGQRVVETQYF.

This clonotype showed up just a few times. The chain has TRBV30 and TRBJ2-5; 9 positions agree with TRBD1. Trimming removed 0 bases from V and 7 bases from J; junction bases left unmatched: 12. Germline V gene sequence: CDR1 GTSNPN, CDR2 SVGIG (reference sequence). The CDR3 contains 16 residues. The CDR3 DNA reads TGTGCCTGGAGTGTAGATAGGACAGGGGCCGGAGGGACCCAGTACTTC. As protein: CAWSVDRTGAGGTQYF.

This clonotype has ten or more counts. This chain joins TRBV7-2 and TRBJ2-7; the D gene is possibly TRBD1 (6 bases). The CDR3 loop spans 18 amino acids. The ends were cut back, 1 base at V and 0 bases at J, with 19 bases in the middle. Germline assignment: CDR1 SGHTA and CDR2 FQGNSA. The CDR3 coding sequence is TGTGCCAGCAGCTTAGTGATTGGGGGCTCCGGGCTCTCCTACGAGCAGTACTTC. This codes for CASSLVIGGSGLSYEQYF.

This clonotype was picked up one time. Written as DNA, the CDR3 is TGTGCCTGGACCCGGGCGACGGGAGGGGAAAACATTCAGTACTTC. This sequence encodes CAWTRATGGENIQYF. This chain uses TRBV30 with TRBJ2-4, with 8 bases aligning to TRBD2. The germline gives CDR1 GTSNPN, CDR2 SVGIG (reference sequence). V lost 4 bases, J lost 5 bases, and 10 bases stayed unmatched. This CDR3 spans 15 amino acids.

This clonotype was observed a few times. The chain combines TRBV20-1 with TRBJ2-7; TRBD2 agrees at 10 bases. This CDR3 is 14 amino acids long. J gave up 3 bases and V 0 bases, and 2 bases lay outside the gene matches. CDR1 DFQATT and CDR2 SNEGSKA come from the germline V gene (reference sequence). Here the CDR3 DNA reads TGCAGTGCTAGAGAAGCGGGGGGGCGCTACGAGCAGTACTTC. Translation: CSAREAGGRYEQYF.

This clonotype was counted ten times or more. The chain couples TRBV20-1 to TRBJ2-1; D ambiguous. Germline CDR1 reads DFQATT; CDR2 reads SNEGSKA (reference sequence). The CDR3 totals 15 residues. Trimming removed 1 base from V and 8 bases from J, with 18 bases in between. CDR3 in amino acids: CSARVNGRQFDEQFF. The CDR3 DNA reads as TGCAGTGCTAGAGTTAATGGTCGGCAGTTCGATGAGCAGTTCTTC.

This clonotype has ten or more counts. CDR3 region: CARGRSPGYFNEQFF. DNA of the CDR3: TGTGCCAGGGGACGTAGCCCAGGGTATTTCAATGAGCAGTTCTTC. The V call is TRBV2, the J call TRBJ2-1; perhaps D is TRBD1 or TRBD2 (5 bases each). Trimming pared 9 bases from V and 6 bases from J, leaving 21 bases between. Germline CDR1 SNHLY, CDR2 FYNNEI. The CDR3 is made up of 15 amino acids.

The CDR3 bases are TGTGCCACCTGGATGGGTGGCGGCAGAGGAAACACCATATATTTT. Translation gives CATWMGGGRGNTIYF. The chain links TRBV6-1 to TRBJ1-3; the D is unclear. Trimming removed 10 bases at V and 4 bases at J, with 20 bases between. Germline loops: CDR1 MNHNS, CDR2 SASEGT. This CDR3 has 15 amino acids.

This clonotype was counted ten times or more. The chain recombines TRBV18 with TRBJ1-1, with D perhaps matching TRBD1 (6 bases). There are 13 residues in the CDR3. The ends were cut back, 4 bases at V and 4 bases at J, with 10 bases in the middle. Germline CDR1 KGHSH, CDR2 LQKENI. Here the CDR3 reads CASSRDRLTEAFF. Written as DNA, the CDR3 is TGTGCCAGCTCACGTGACAGGCTCACTGAAGCTTTCTTT.

This clonotype occurred many times. This sequence joins TRBV7-8 and TRBJ2-1; weak D call: TRBD2 (5 bases). The germline V gene has CDR1 SGHVS and CDR2 FQNEAQ. V lost 2 bases and J 2 bases, leaving 13 bases between the germline ends. The CDR3 has 16 amino acids. CDR3 nucleotide sequence: TGTGCCAGCAGCTTAAAAAGGGAGACCCCCTACAATGAGCAGTTCTTC. It translates to CASSLKRETPYNEQFF. The complete variable domain, with remaining parts taken from reference TRBV7-8 and TRBJ2-1, reads GAGVSQSPRYKVAKRGQDVALRCDPISGHVSLFWYQQALGQGPEFLTYFQNEAQLDKSGLPSDRFFAERPEGSVSTLKIQRTQQEDSAVYLCASSLKRETPYNEQFFGPGTRLTVL.

This clonotype was observed at least ten times. The conserved phenylalanine or tryptophan is not found at the CDR3 terminus, so this likely reflects a read error. The V call is TRBV6-2 or TRBV6-3, the J call TRBJ1-1, with no clear D. Germline assignment: CDR1 MNHEY and CDR2 SVGEGT. This CDR3 contains 15 residues. The V end lost 4 bases, the J end lost 0 bases, and 12 bases lay between the germline ends. The CDR3 nucleotides are TGTGCCAGCAGTTCGCGATCCCTTATGAACACTGAAGCTTTCGTT. Protein sequence: CASSSRSLMNTEAFV.

This clonotype was found a few times. The gene calls are TRBV19 and TRBJ2-7, with 7 bases that match TRBD2. Germline CDR1 is LNHDA and CDR2 is SQIVND (reference sequence). This CDR3 is 16 amino acids long. V was pared by 2 bases and J by 6 bases, with 13 bases of the junction left unmatched. CDR3 loop: CASSIRWAGEPFEQYF. In DNA form, the CDR3 reads TGTGCCAGTAGTATAAGATGGGCGGGAGAGCCCTTCGAGCAGTACTTC. Looking up the rest from reference TRBV19 and TRBJ2-7 gives the full variable domain: DGGITQSPKYLFRKEGQNVTLSCEQNLNHDAMYWYRQDPGQGLRLIYYSQIVNDFQKGDIAEGYSVSREKKESFPLTVTSAQKNPTAFYLCASSIRWAGEPFEQYFGPGTRLTVT.